These 14 T cell receptor beta chains were all obtained from the same sample, sequenced in a study of T cell responses to AZD1222 COVID-19 vaccine (dated by TCRdb to 2020 to 2022). Library preparation employed the immunoSEQ multiplex PCR assay. TCRdb provides this immuneACCESS table in a form limited to in-frame rearrangements. Some clones are lacking; in checked studies, under half of them reflect an unresolved V gene, and why the rest are absent is not known. The sample table contains roughly 170,000 clones; only one count was recorded for just over 85% of them. Approximately 0.5% of the sample belongs to the ten largest clones. Reading the label with the study, this specimen's time point is: baseline before first vaccination. Here the sequenced sample was peripheral blood, taken on day 0 of AZD1222 vaccination. The receptors here all came from an adult in good health.

The rearrangement uses TRBV10-3 and TRBJ1-4; D is unclear. V shed 4 bases and J shed 0 bases, with 9 bases lying between them. The CDR3 is 15 residues long. CDR1 is ENHRY and CDR2 is SYGVKD in the germline V gene. The DNA of the CDR3 is TGTGCCATCAGTGTGACGGGTGCAACTAATGAAAAACTGTTTTTT. Amino acids: CAISVTGATNEKLFF.

This clone is a singleton in its sample. This chain uses TRBV18 with TRBJ1-1; unclear D gene. Trimming cost V 3 bases and J 0 bases, with 8 bases left between them. The CDR3 is made up of 14 amino acids. CDR1 is KGHSH and CDR2 is LQKENI in the germline V gene. CDR3 bases: TGTGCCAGCTCACCCGGGCAGGTGAACACTGAAGCTTTCTTT. As protein: CASSPGQVNTEAFF.

The sample holds one count of this clone. The chain has TRBV5-1 and TRBJ2-5; TRBD1 matches 8 bases. Losses at the gene ends were 7 bases for V and 3 bases for J; bases not matched to a gene: 8. CDR1 and CDR2 (germline): SGHRS, YFSETQ. The CDR3 is 14 amino acids. The CDR3 bases are TGCGCCAGCGCGGTAGCAGGGGGCGAAGAGACCCAGTACTTC. Its protein is CASAVAGGEETQYF.

The genes are TRBV5-6 and TRBJ2-7, with TRBD2 as a possible D gene (6 bases). This CDR3 has 16 residues. Germline CDR1 is SGHDT and CDR2 is YYEEEE. With 0 bases removed from V and 4 bases from J, the gap between germline ends came to 17 bases. CDR3 protein: CASSLGPGEYSYEQYF. CDR3 bases: TGTGCCAGCAGCTTGGGCCCGGGAGAGTATTCATACGAGCAGTACTTC.

The V and J genes are TRBV29-1 and TRBJ2-7; D perhaps matches TRBD1 (6 bases). From germline, CDR1 is SQVTM and CDR2 ANQGSEA. V gave up 6 bases and J gave up 4 bases, with 16 bases separating them. CDR3 length equals 13 residues. The CDR3 sequence is CSVQGPGLYEQYF. CDR3 bases: TGCAGCGTCCAGGGGCCCGGCCTTTACGAGCAGTACTTC.

The chain employs TRBV4-1 and TRBJ1-1; D possibly corresponds to TRBD1 (5 bases). CDR3 length: 15 residues. Trimming took off 0 bases at V and 7 bases at J, with 15 bases between the two ends. CDR1 is MGHRA, CDR2 YSYEKL, per germline. The CDR3 is CASSQDKGGALEAFF. The CDR3, as DNA: TGCGCCAGCAGCCAAGATAAGGGTGGGGCCCTTGAAGCTTTCTTT.

This sequence joins TRBV5-1 and TRBJ2-5; 8 nucleotides line up with TRBD2. This CDR3 contains 13 residues. Germline values: CDR1 SGHRS, CDR2 YFSETQ. Trimming at V came to 5 bases and at J to 4 bases, leaving 4 bases not matched to a gene. This chain's CDR3 is CASRPGLAETQYF. DNA for the CDR3: TGCGCCAGCAGGCCCGGACTAGCAGAGACCCAGTACTTC.

This sequence joins TRBV11-2 and TRBJ1-1; D is unclear. CDR1 and CDR2 from the germline V gene are SGHAT and FQNNGV. There are 12 residues in the CDR3. V gave up 0 bases and J gave up 7 bases, with 6 bases separating them. This chain's CDR3 is CASSLEAYEAFF. The CDR3 DNA is TGTGCCAGCAGCTTAGAAGCATATGAAGCTTTCTTT.

This chain links TRBV6-5 with TRBJ2-7, with D perhaps matching TRBD2 (5 bases). This CDR3 spans 14 amino acids. The germline V and J ends were trimmed by 7 bases and 2 bases, with 15 bases remaining between them. CDR1 is MNHEY, CDR2 SVGAGI, per germline. CDR3 bases: TGTGCCAGCACCCCAACGGGAATACCCTACGAGCAGTACTTC. It translates to CASTPTGIPYEQYF.

V is TRBV19 and J is TRBJ1-5; D might be TRBD1 (6 bases). Germline V lookup: CDR1 LNHDA, CDR2 SQIVND (reference sequence). The CDR3 sequence is 15 residues long. With 5 bases removed from V and 6 bases from J, the gap between germline ends came to 17 bases. DNA of the CDR3: TGTGCCAGTAGTTCCGGGGGGGGGCCCCTTCAGCCCCAGCATTTT. This encodes CASSSGGGPLQPQHF.

This chain uses TRBV14 with TRBJ1-6; 8 nucleotides match TRBD1. The CDR3 is made up of 19 amino acids. Germline CDR1 reads SGHDN; CDR2 reads FVKESK. V shed 1 base and J 8 bases; nucleotides not matched to a gene: 16. The CDR3 DNA is TGTGCCAGCAGCCAAGCCCGGGACAGGAAGGTCATAGGGGATTCACCCCTCCACTTT. Protein product: CASSQARDRKVIGDSPLHF.

About this clone itself: The same CDR3 is also encoded by other DNA sequences in this sample. CDR3 nucleotide sequence: TGTGCCAGTAGCCTCGGGACAGCGCGGAGAGGGAATTCACCCCTCCACTTT. This encodes CASSLGTARRGNSPLHF. The gene calls are TRBV9 and TRBJ1-6, with 7 bases identical to TRBD1. The CDR3 runs 17 residues. Germline values: CDR1 SGDLS, CDR2 YYNGEE. The V segment lost 8 bases and the J segment 7 bases; nucleotides outside the gene matches: 18.

This clone was observed once. The chain employs TRBV4-2 and TRBJ1-2, with no clear D. The V gene lost 2 bases and the J gene lost 2 bases, with 6 bases spanning the gap. Germline V gene lookup returns CDR1 LGHNA and CDR2 YNFKEQ. This CDR3 is built from 13 residues. In nucleotides, the CDR3 is TGTGCCAGCAGCCAACCTGAAAACTATGGCTACACCTTC. It specifies CASSQPENYGYTF.

The chain is built from TRBV18 and TRBJ2-2; 7 bases fit TRBD1. CDR1 is KGHSH and CDR2 is LQKENI in the germline V gene. There are 16 residues in the CDR3. Unmatched junction bases numbered 3, after V lost 0 bases and J lost 2 bases. DNA for the CDR3: TGTGCCAGCTCACCACCAGACAGGGATAACACCGGGGAGCTGTTTTTT. This codes for CASSPPDRDNTGELFF.